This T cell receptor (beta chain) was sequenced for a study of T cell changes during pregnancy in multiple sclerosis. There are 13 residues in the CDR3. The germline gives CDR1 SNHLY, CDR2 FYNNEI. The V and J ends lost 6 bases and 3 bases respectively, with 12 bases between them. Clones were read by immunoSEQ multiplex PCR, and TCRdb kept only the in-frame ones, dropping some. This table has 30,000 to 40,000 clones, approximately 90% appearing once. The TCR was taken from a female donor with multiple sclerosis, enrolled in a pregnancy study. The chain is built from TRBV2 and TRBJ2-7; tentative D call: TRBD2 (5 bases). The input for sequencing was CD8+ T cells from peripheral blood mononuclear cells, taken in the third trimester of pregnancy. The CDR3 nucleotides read TGTGCCAGCAGATTGAGGACTTACTACGAGCAGTACTTC. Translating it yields CASRLRTYYEQYF.